The table lists the clone carrying this T cell receptor beta chain with many counts. The CDR3 is made up of 17 amino acids. The germline gives CDR1 MGHDK, CDR2 SYGVNS. Trimming cost V 4 bases and J 8 bases, with 21 bases left between them. The sample is drawn from a study of early T cells in non-severe SARS-CoV-2 infection. One entry per CDR3 protein, called by TCRdb with MiXCR from the 5' RACE reads. Here the sample spans fewer than 60,000 distinct CDR3 sequences, around 8.4% being singletons. Sequenced: whole blood. This TCR was sampled from an adult who was a healthcare worker with PCR-confirmed SARS-CoV-2 infection or an uninfected control (not recorded which). This chain connects TRBV25-1 to TRBJ1-6; a weak D match, TRBD1 (6 bases). The CDR3 reads CASSGGPNWGADSPLHF. CDR3 DNA sequence: TGTGCCAGCAGTGGAGGCCCTAATTGGGGGGCGGATTCACCCCTCCACTTT.